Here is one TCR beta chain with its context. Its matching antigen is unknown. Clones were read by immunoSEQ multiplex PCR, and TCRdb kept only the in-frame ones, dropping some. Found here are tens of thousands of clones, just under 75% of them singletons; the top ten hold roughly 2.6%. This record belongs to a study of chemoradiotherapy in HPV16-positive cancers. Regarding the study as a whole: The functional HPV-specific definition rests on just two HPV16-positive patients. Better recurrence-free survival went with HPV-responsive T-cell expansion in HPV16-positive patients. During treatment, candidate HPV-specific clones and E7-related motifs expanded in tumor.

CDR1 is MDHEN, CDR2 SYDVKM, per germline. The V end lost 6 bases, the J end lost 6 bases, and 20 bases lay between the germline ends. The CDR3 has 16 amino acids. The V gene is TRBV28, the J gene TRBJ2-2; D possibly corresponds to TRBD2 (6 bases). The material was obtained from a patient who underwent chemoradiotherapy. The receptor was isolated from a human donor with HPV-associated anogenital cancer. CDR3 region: CASSGPGTPRPGELFF. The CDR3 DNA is TGTGCCAGCAGCGGGCCTGGGACTCCTAGGCCCGGGGAGCTGTTTTTT. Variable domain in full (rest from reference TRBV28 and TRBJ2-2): DVKVTQSSRYLVKRTGEKVFLECVQDMDHENMFWYRQDPGLGLRLIYFSYDVKMKEKGDIPEGYSVSREKKERFSLILESASTNQTSMYLCASSGPGTPRPGELFFGEGSRLTVL.